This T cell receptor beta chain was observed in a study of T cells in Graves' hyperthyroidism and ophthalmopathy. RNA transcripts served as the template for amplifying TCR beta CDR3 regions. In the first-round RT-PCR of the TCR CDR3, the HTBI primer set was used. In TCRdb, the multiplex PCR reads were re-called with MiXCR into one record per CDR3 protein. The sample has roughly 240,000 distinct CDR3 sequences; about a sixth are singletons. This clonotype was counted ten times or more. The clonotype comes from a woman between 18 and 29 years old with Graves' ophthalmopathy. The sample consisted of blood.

The CDR3 sequence: CASSHGTDYGYTF. CDR3 coding DNA: TGTGCCAGCAGCCACGGGACAGATTATGGCTACACCTTC. J is TRBJ1-2 and V is TRBV7-9; 7 nucleotides match TRBD1. V shed 5 bases and J 5 bases; nucleotides not matched to a gene: 5. The CDR3 loop spans 13 amino acids. Germline CDR1 is SEHNR and CDR2 is FQNEAQ (reference sequence).